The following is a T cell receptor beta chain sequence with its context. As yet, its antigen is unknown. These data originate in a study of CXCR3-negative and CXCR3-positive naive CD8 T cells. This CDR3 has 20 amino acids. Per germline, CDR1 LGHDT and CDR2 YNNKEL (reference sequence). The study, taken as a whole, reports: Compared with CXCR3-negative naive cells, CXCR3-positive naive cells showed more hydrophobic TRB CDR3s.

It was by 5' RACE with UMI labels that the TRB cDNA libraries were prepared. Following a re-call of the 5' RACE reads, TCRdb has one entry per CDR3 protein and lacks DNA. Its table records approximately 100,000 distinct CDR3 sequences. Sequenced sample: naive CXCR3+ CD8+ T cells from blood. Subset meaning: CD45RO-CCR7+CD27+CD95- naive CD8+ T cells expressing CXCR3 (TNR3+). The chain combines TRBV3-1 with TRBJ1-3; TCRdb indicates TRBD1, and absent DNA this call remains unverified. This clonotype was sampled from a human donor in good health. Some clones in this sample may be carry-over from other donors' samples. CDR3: CASSQPPTGRPGLSGNTIYF.